These T cell receptor beta chains were read from a single sample in a study of blood T cells in healthy people across ages. MiXCR, run by TCRdb on the 5' RACE reads, gives a single entry per CDR3 protein. Among hundreds of thousands of distinct CDR3 sequences, around three fifths were seen once, and the ten largest hold roughly 26%. The sample consisted of blood. The receptor source for this set is a man aged 40-50 years in good health. The CDR3 runs from the conserved cysteine through the conserved F or W. The D gene is left open where the match is weak. Some rows mark clone size as missing; the rest say once, few, many or name a class of expanded clone.

CDR3nt: TGTGCCAGCAGTGGGGACAGGGATGTTGGCTACACCTTC; CDR3aa: CASSGDRDVGYTF; abundance: .; d_gene: TRBD1; j_gene: TRBJ1-2; v_gene: TRBV2
CDR3nt: TGTGCCAGCAGCACCGGGACAGGGCCCTACGAGCAGTACTTC; CDR3aa: CASSTGTGPYEQYF; abundance: .; d_gene: TRBD1; j_gene: TRBJ2-7; v_gene: TRBV28
CDR3nt: TGCAGTGCTAGACCGGCGGGCAGACAAGAGACCCAGTACTTC; CDR3aa: CSARPAGRQETQYF; abundance: few; d_gene: .; j_gene: TRBJ2-5; v_gene: TRBV20-1
CDR3nt: TGTGCCAGCAGCCAAGAAATAAGGAACTATGGCTACACCTTC; CDR3aa: CASSQEIRNYGYTF; abundance: .; d_gene: .; j_gene: TRBJ1-2; v_gene: TRBV14
CDR3nt: TGCAGCCTAGGGGGCAGTCAGCCCCAGCATTTT; CDR3aa: CSLGGSQPQHF; abundance: .; d_gene: TRBD1; j_gene: TRBJ1-5; v_gene: TRBV20-1
CDR3nt: TGCAGTGCCAGAAGGGCGGGATCAGATACGCAGTATTTT; CDR3aa: CSARRAGSDTQYF; abundance: .; d_gene: .; j_gene: TRBJ2-3; v_gene: TRBV20-1
CDR3nt: TGTGCCAGCCGGACGGGGGGGACATCCTATGGCTACACCTTC; CDR3aa: CASRTGGTSYGYTF; abundance: .; d_gene: .; j_gene: TRBJ1-2; v_gene: TRBV7-2
CDR3nt: TGCAGTGCTATTATTGGGGTTAGCAATCAGCCCCAGCATTTT; CDR3aa: CSAIIGVSNQPQHF; abundance: .; d_gene: .; j_gene: TRBJ1-5; v_gene: TRBV20-1
CDR3nt: TGTGCCAGCAGCTTAAGGGGGGCCTCCTACAATGAGCAGTTCTTC; CDR3aa: CASSLRGASYNEQFF; abundance: many; d_gene: .; j_gene: TRBJ2-1; v_gene: TRBV7-2
CDR3nt: TGTGCCAGCCCCCCCGGGCAGGGTAAACTCTACGAGCAGTACTTC; CDR3aa: CASPPGQGKLYEQYF; abundance: .; d_gene: .; j_gene: TRBJ2-7; v_gene: TRBV28
CDR3nt: TGCAGTGCTCAGGGAGTGGGCAAAAACATTCAGTACTTC; CDR3aa: CSAQGVGKNIQYF; abundance: .; d_gene: .; j_gene: TRBJ2-4; v_gene: TRBV20-1
CDR3nt: TGTGCCAGCACGCACTCAACAAACTATGGCTACACCTTC; CDR3aa: CASTHSTNYGYTF; abundance: .; d_gene: .; j_gene: TRBJ1-2; v_gene: TRBV12-3/TRBV12-4
CDR3nt: TGTGCCAGCAGCTTAGGGCAGTTAGACGAGCAGTACTTC; CDR3aa: CASSLGQLDEQYF; abundance: .; d_gene: .; j_gene: TRBJ2-7; v_gene: TRBV7-2
CDR3nt: TGTGCCAGCAGTACAGAGAAGACAGGGCGGCTTGGCTACGAGCAGTACTTC; CDR3aa: CASSTEKTGRLGYEQYF; abundance: .; d_gene: TRBD1; j_gene: TRBJ2-7; v_gene: TRBV12-3/TRBV12-4
CDR3nt: TGTGCCTGGAGCCACCATTTACAGGGTACAGGAAACACCATATATTTT; CDR3aa: CAWSHHLQGTGNTIYF; abundance: .; d_gene: .; j_gene: TRBJ1-3; v_gene: TRBV30
CDR3nt: TGCGCCAGCAGTGAGTCAATGGTTGGCTCGGGGTACGGGTTTACCACAGATACGCAGTATTTT; CDR3aa: CASSESMVGSGYGFTTDTQYF; abundance: once; d_gene: .; j_gene: TRBJ2-3; v_gene: TRBV10-2
CDR3nt: TGTGCCATCAGTGACTATAGCGGGAGGAATTTCGATGAGCAGTTCTTC; CDR3aa: CAISDYSGRNFDEQFF; abundance: .; d_gene: TRBD2; j_gene: TRBJ2-1; v_gene: TRBV10-3
CDR3nt: TGTGCCAGCAGTTTCGACAGACGAGATTCACCCCTCCACTTT; CDR3aa: CASSFDRRDSPLHF; abundance: .; d_gene: .; j_gene: TRBJ1-6; v_gene: TRBV6-5
CDR3nt: TGTGCCAGCAGCTTAACCCCCGGGGACGAGCAGTACTTC; CDR3aa: CASSLTPGDEQYF; abundance: .; d_gene: .; j_gene: TRBJ2-7; v_gene: TRBV7-3
CDR3nt: TGTGCCACCAGCAGAGATTCGAGCGCCCAGTACTTC; CDR3aa: CATSRDSSAQYF; abundance: .; d_gene: .; j_gene: TRBJ2-5; v_gene: TRBV15
CDR3nt: TGTGCCAGCAGCTTAGCGTTGAATAGCGGGGGAAACGAGCAGTACTTC; CDR3aa: CASSLALNSGGNEQYF; abundance: .; d_gene: TRBD2; j_gene: TRBJ2-7; v_gene: TRBV7-9
CDR3nt: TGCAGCGTTCCCCATTTCTTGGACAGGGGAGACACTGAAGCTTTCTTT; CDR3aa: CSVPHFLDRGDTEAFF; abundance: few; d_gene: TRBD1; j_gene: TRBJ1-1; v_gene: TRBV29-1
CDR3nt: TGTGCCAGCAGCCCAAGGGACACCTCCTCCTACAATGAGCAGTTCTTC; CDR3aa: CASSPRDTSSYNEQFF; abundance: .; d_gene: .; j_gene: TRBJ2-1; v_gene: TRBV9
CDR3nt: TGTGCCACCAGCAGAGATTTTCGCCAAGATACGCAGTATTTT; CDR3aa: CATSRDFRQDTQYF; abundance: .; d_gene: .; j_gene: TRBJ2-3; v_gene: TRBV15
CDR3nt: TGCAGCGTTGGAGTCGTGGGACAGGGGGAAGAGACCCAGTACTTC; CDR3aa: CSVGVVGQGEETQYF; abundance: .; d_gene: TRBD1; j_gene: TRBJ2-5; v_gene: TRBV29-1
CDR3nt: TGTGCCAGCAGTCCAGGGACTAGCGGGGGTAATGAGCAGTTCTTC; CDR3aa: CASSPGTSGGNEQFF; abundance: .; d_gene: TRBD2; j_gene: TRBJ2-1; v_gene: TRBV27
CDR3nt: TGCGCCAGCAGCTTGAGGGCCGAACGCGACGTCCTGACTTTC; CDR3aa: CASSLRAERDVLTF; abundance: few; d_gene: .; j_gene: TRBJ2-6; v_gene: TRBV5-1
CDR3nt: TGCAGTGCTAGAGATCCGGAAAGCTCCTACGAGCAGTACTTC; CDR3aa: CSARDPESSYEQYF; abundance: few; d_gene: .; j_gene: TRBJ2-7; v_gene: TRBV20-1
CDR3nt: TGTGCCAGCAGAAAGGGACAGATGCCTTCGAGGCTCGATGGCTACACCTTC; CDR3aa: CASRKGQMPSRLDGYTF; abundance: .; d_gene: TRBD1; j_gene: TRBJ1-2; v_gene: TRBV7-9